This TCR beta chain was observed in a study of Graves' ophthalmopathy and Graves' hyperthyroidism. Whole-study context: Pretreatment peripheral blood was obtained at initial diagnosis. General study results and limits: Blood shared most expanded thyroid clonotypes above 0.001 frequency.

Notes on this clonotype: The antigen remains undetermined. Possible read error: a much larger clone is one base away.

Excluded: other autoimmune disease, uncontrolled infection, pregnancy or lactation. Isolation of PBMCs was performed using 10 ml of fresh peripheral blood. Looked up from germline, CDR1 is SGDLS and CDR2 is YYNGEE. This CDR3 is built from 12 residues. Amplification targeted the TCR beta CDR3 regions, with RNA transcripts as the source material. Second-round multiplex PCR came after a first-round RT-PCR that employed HTBI primers. TCRdb reprocessed the multiplex PCR reads via MiXCR and lists one record per CDR3 protein. The sample has about 740,000 distinct CDR3 sequences, 35% to 50% seen once. This chain connects TRBV9 to TRBJ1-2; unclear D gene. This sequence originates from an adult man with Graves' ophthalmopathy. Sequencing was performed on peripheral blood. The CDR3 protein is CASSGFDYGFTF. DNA of the CDR3: TGTGCCAGCAGCGGTTTCGACTATGGCTTCACCTTC. The full variable domain, completed using reference TRBV9 and TRBJ1-2, is DSGVTQTPKHLITATGQRVTLRCSPRSGDLSVYWYQQSLDQGLQFLIQYYNGEERAKGNILERFSAQQFPDLHSELNLSSLELGDSALYFCASSGFDYGFTFGSGTRLTVV.